A single sample is the source of the 23 T cell receptor beta chains below, sequenced in a study of T cell clones after liver transplantation. The assay was immunoSEQ multiplex PCR, and TCRdb's table has in-frame clones only and misses some. Of roughly 80,000 clones in the sample, over 80% were seen once. The sequenced sample was CD4+ T cells from blood, obtained just over 45 months after liver transplant. The receptors derive from a human patient who received a liver transplant. The graft donor may have contributed some T cells.

The chain uses TRBV18 and TRBJ1-1; no firm D call. Deletions cut 1 base from V and 7 bases from J, with 22 bases between. CDR1 and CDR2 from the germline V gene are KGHSH and LQKENI. CDR3 length equals 17 residues. CDR3 in DNA: TGTGCCAGCTCACCACGGTCGACACAACTAAACCAATATGAAGCTTTCTTT. Encoded protein: CASSPRSTQLNQYEAFF.

The chain links TRBV14 to TRBJ1-1; D is undetermined. This CDR3 is built from 16 residues. V gave up 3 bases and J gave up 4 bases, with 18 bases separating them. Per the germline V gene, CDR1 is SGHDN and CDR2 is FVKESK. The CDR3 sequence is CASSHPTGGRSTEAFF. CDR3 DNA: TGTGCCAGCAGCCATCCAACGGGCGGACGGAGCACTGAAGCTTTCTTT.

The rearrangement links TRBV18 to TRBJ2-2, with D hard to call. Per the germline V gene, CDR1 is KGHSH and CDR2 is LQKENI. CDR3 length equals 14 residues. V lost 4 bases to trimming and J lost 3 bases, with 9 bases between them. The CDR3 protein is CASSQGLDTGELFF. The CDR3 region has the DNA TGTGCCAGCTCACAAGGATTGGACACCGGGGAGCTGTTTTTT.

The gene calls are TRBV28 and TRBJ1-2; D gene uncertain. V was cut by 2 bases and J by 7 bases, with 8 bases left in between. Per the germline V gene, CDR1 is MDHEN and CDR2 is SYDVKM. The CDR3 extends over 12 amino acids. The CDR3 here is CASSLGQLGYTF. The CDR3 DNA reads TGTGCCAGCAGTTTAGGGCAGCTTGGCTACACCTTC.

This clone came up a few times. V and J are TRBV10-1 and TRBJ2-7, with D hard to call. The CDR3 consists of 12 residues. V lost 1 base to trimming and J lost 3 bases, with 4 bases between them. The germline V gene has CDR1 WNHNN and CDR2 SYGVQD (reference sequence). The CDR3 loop is CASSEYSYEQYF. The CDR3 region has the DNA TGCGCCAGCAGTGAGTACAGCTACGAGCAGTACTTC.

This CDR3 is CASSTDNLPYEQYF. In nucleotides, the CDR3 is TGCGCCAGCAGCACGGACAATCTCCCCTACGAGCAGTACTTC. V is TRBV5-1 and J is TRBJ2-7; TRBD1 is a possible D gene (5 bases). The CDR3 is 14 amino acids. Germline V gene lookup returns CDR1 SGHRS and CDR2 YFSETQ. The V end lost 4 bases, the J end lost 2 bases, and 13 bases lay between the germline ends.

This clone was detected a few times. The rearrangement uses TRBV27 and TRBJ1-1; the match to TRBD1 covers 9 bases. The germline CDR1 and CDR2 sequences are MNHEY and SMNVEV (reference sequence). J lost 2 bases, V lost 5 bases, and 6 bases had no gene match. The CDR3 totals 15 residues. For the CDR3, the DNA is TGTGCCAGCAGTCGGACAGGGGTTTCAAACACTGAAGCTTTCTTT. This encodes CASSRTGVSNTEAFF.

The chain employs TRBV7-9 and TRBJ2-7; 7 nucleotides line up with TRBD1. Germline loops: CDR1 SEHNR, CDR2 FQNEAQ (reference sequence). The CDR3 extends over 14 amino acids. Unmatched junction bases numbered 9, after V lost 7 bases and J lost 3 bases. Written as DNA, the CDR3 is TGTGCCAGCACCTACGACAGGGTGAACTACGAGCAGTACTTC. The encoded protein is CASTYDRVNYEQYF.

The rearrangement links TRBV7-9 to TRBJ1-2, with D maybe TRBD1 (6 bases). This CDR3 has 15 residues. Per the germline V gene, CDR1 is SEHNR and CDR2 is FQNEAQ (reference sequence). The V gene lost 1 base and the J gene lost 9 bases, with 18 bases spanning the gap. The CDR3 spells CASSLGFSVRGSYTF. As DNA, the CDR3 is TGTGCCAGCAGCTTAGGTTTCTCTGTGAGGGGGAGCTACACCTTC.

This clone appeared a few times. The chain couples TRBV27 to TRBJ1-4; 7 positions match TRBD1. This CDR3 has 14 amino acids. V dropped 5 bases and J dropped 5; count of bases not matched to a gene: 5. Germline V gives CDR1 MNHEY, CDR2 SMNVEV (reference sequence). The CDR3 nucleotides read TGTGCCAGCAGTCTAAAACAGGGGAATGAAAAACTGTTTTTT. It encodes CASSLKQGNEKLFF.

This clone was recorded only once. V is TRBV28 and J is TRBJ2-2, with D unclear. The ends were cut back, 3 bases at V and 5 bases at J, with 10 bases in the middle. Per the germline V gene, CDR1 is MDHEN and CDR2 is SYDVKM. This CDR3 has 14 residues. The CDR3 region has the DNA TGTGCCAGCAGTTTGCCAGGACCGACCGGGGAGCTGTTTTTT. Encoded protein: CASSLPGPTGELFF.

About this clone itself: One end of the junction varies from germline; a read error may be responsible. The chain couples TRBV6-1 to TRBJ1-2; the D is unclear. The CDR3 is 12 amino acids. Germline CDR1 and CDR2: MNHNS and SASEGT. CDR3 protein: CAISESVGGYTF. CDR3 DNA: TGTGCCATCAGTGAGTCTGTGGGTGGCTACACCTTC.

The J gene is TRBJ2-4, the V gene TRBV5-6, with D perhaps matching TRBD1 (7 bases). The CDR3 runs to 16 residues. The V end lost 2 bases, the J end lost 2 bases, and 14 bases lay between the germline ends. Germline CDR1 and CDR2: SGHDT and YYEEEE. CDR3 region: CASSLWQGGSKNIQYF. The CDR3 DNA follows: TGTGCCAGCAGCTTATGGCAGGGGGGTTCCAAAAACATTCAGTACTTC.

The rearrangement uses TRBV5-1 and TRBJ2-7, with D perhaps matching TRBD1 (6 bases). This CDR3 comprises 15 residues. Trimming pared 0 bases from V and 3 bases from J, leaving 13 bases between. From germline, CDR1 is SGHRS and CDR2 YFSETQ. The CDR3 DNA reads TGCGCCAGCAGCTTGGGGCCAGGGGCTTACTACGAGCAGTACTTC. This translates into CASSLGPGAYYEQYF.

V and J are TRBV5-6 and TRBJ2-3; no firm D call. Per the germline V gene, CDR1 is SGHDT and CDR2 is YYEEEE. The V end was cut by 3 bases, the J end by 1 base, with 12 bases between. The CDR3 has 15 amino acids. In DNA, the CDR3 is TGTGCCAGCAGCTCCGGCTTAACTGGCACAGATACGCAGTATTTT. Protein: CASSSGLTGTDTQYF.

This sequence joins TRBV5-1 and TRBJ2-1, with 8 bases identical to TRBD2. After removal of 4 bases from V and 5 bases from J, the junction contained 11 bases not matched to a gene. This CDR3 spans 16 amino acids. Germline CDR1 and CDR2: SGHRS and YFSETQ. CDR3 in amino acids: CASSPLPSGSDNEQFF. CDR3 in DNA: TGCGCCAGCAGCCCCCTTCCTAGCGGGTCAGACAATGAGCAGTTCTTC.

This clone has only a few counts. The same CDR3 arises from other DNA sequences in this sample as well. The chain carries TRBV5-1 and TRBJ1-2; TRBD1 might be the D (5 bases). Trimming cost V 4 bases and J 6 bases, with 10 bases left between them. Germline loops: CDR1 SGHRS, CDR2 YFSETQ. The CDR3 consists of 12 residues. The CDR3 protein is CASSLGTDGYTF. The CDR3 DNA is TGCGCCAGCAGCCTAGGGACTGATGGCTACACCTTC. The full variable domain, in which reference TRBV5-1 and TRBJ1-2 provide the parts outside the CDR3, is KAGVTQTPRYLIKTRGQQVTLSCSPISGHRSVSWYQQTPGQGLQFLFEYFSETQRNKGNFPGRFSGRQFSNSRSEMNVSTLELGDSALYLCASSLGTDGYTFGSGTRLTVV.

The V gene is TRBV10-1, the J gene TRBJ2-5; no definite D call. V lost 0 bases and J 7 bases, leaving 15 bases between the germline ends. Germline V gives CDR1 WNHNN, CDR2 SYGVQD (reference sequence). The CDR3 has 15 residues. CDR3 in DNA: TGCGCCAGCAGTGAGTCGACCGGGCGCTTGGGGACCCAGTACTTC. It codes for CASSESTGRLGTQYF.

V and J are TRBV11-2 and TRBJ2-6; 9 bases fit TRBD2. The V and J ends lost 8 bases and 4 bases, in that order; junction bases with no gene match: 6. CDR1 and CDR2 from the germline V gene are SGHAT and FQNNGV. The CDR3 covers 15 residues. The CDR3 here is CASLGGLAGANVLTF. The CDR3 DNA reads TGTGCCAGCCTGGGGGGACTAGCCGGGGCCAACGTCCTGACTTTC.

The chain recombines TRBV5-6 with TRBJ1-2; no clear D. Trimming took off 0 bases at V and 4 bases at J, with 7 bases between the two ends. Germline CDR1 reads SGHDT; CDR2 reads YYEEEE. The CDR3 runs to 13 residues. The CDR3 region has the DNA TGTGCCAGCAGCTTGGTCACAGCCTATGGCTACACCTTC. This sequence encodes CASSLVTAYGYTF.

This clone showed up many times. This same CDR3 is encoded by further DNA sequences in the sample. This chain connects TRBV10-3 to TRBJ2-7, with D possibly being TRBD1 (6 bases). Germline assignment: CDR1 ENHRY and CDR2 SYGVKD. Between the trimmed V and J ends, which lost 6 bases and 2 bases, there was a span of 11 bases. CDR3 length: 13 residues. The CDR3 loop reads CAIREQGTYEQYF. In DNA, the CDR3 is TGTGCCATCAGGGAACAGGGAACCTACGAGCAGTACTTC.

This chain links TRBV28 with TRBJ2-5; no firm D call. Trimming removed 2 bases from V and 4 bases from J, with 11 bases in between. Germline loops: CDR1 MDHEN, CDR2 SYDVKM. The CDR3 extends over 14 amino acids. CDR3 in amino acids: CASSLVVQVETQYF. The CDR3 region has the DNA TGTGCCAGCAGTTTAGTAGTTCAGGTAGAGACCCAGTACTTC. Looking up the rest from reference TRBV28 and TRBJ2-5 gives the full variable domain: DVKVTQSSRYLVKRTGEKVFLECVQDMDHENMFWYRQDPGLGLRLIYFSYDVKMKEKGDIPEGYSVSREKKERFSLILESASTNQTSMYLCASSLVVQVETQYFGPGTRLLVL.

This rearrangement joins TRBV28 to TRBJ1-2; D is possibly TRBD1 (5 bases). Germline CDR1 and CDR2: MDHEN and SYDVKM. V lost 5 bases and J lost 4, with 20 bases in between. This CDR3 region has 16 residues. The CDR3 nucleotides read TGTGCCAGCAGTCCCCATGGAGGGGTTGCCTCCTATGGCTACACCTTC. Translated: CASSPHGGVASYGYTF.